Here is one T cell receptor (beta chain) with its context. The PCR used 60 Vbeta and 13 Jbeta primers. The protocol was immunoSEQ multiplex PCR, while the TCRdb copy is restricted to in-frame clones and leaves out a portion. The data show about 35,000 clones, with approximately 82% seen just once and 3.6% held by the top ten. The sample originates from a study of cytomegalovirus exposure and HLA in healthy donors. The CDR3 sequence is 15 residues long. CDR1 SGHTA and CDR2 FQGNSA come from the germline V gene. The J segment lost 9 bases and the V segment lost 3 bases, leaving 8 bases of the junction unmatched.

The sample comprised PBMCs. This chain uses TRBV7-2 with TRBJ2-1; 10 nucleotides match TRBD2. This receptor was taken from a woman aged 18-29 years in good health and CMV-seronegative. CDR3 sequence (DNA): TGTGCCAGCAGCTTGCAACTAGCGGGAACGGGTGAGCAGTTCTTC. This gives the protein CASSLQLAGTGEQFF.